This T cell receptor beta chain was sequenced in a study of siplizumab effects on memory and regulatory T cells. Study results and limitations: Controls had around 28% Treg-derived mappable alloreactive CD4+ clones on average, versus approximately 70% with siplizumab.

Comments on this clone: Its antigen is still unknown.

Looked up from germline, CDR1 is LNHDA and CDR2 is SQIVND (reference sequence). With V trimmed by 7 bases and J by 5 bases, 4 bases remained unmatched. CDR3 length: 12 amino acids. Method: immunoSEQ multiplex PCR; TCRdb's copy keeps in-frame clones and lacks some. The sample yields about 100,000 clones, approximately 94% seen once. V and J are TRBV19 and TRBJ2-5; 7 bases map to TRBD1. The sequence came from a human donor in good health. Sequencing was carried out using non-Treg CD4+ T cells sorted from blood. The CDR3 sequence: CASIGRGETQYF. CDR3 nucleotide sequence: TGTGCCAGTATCGGCAGGGGGGAGACCCAGTACTTC.